The 21 T cell receptor beta chains reported below all come from one sample, sequenced in a study of quantifying T cell responses using KT2 cells. At the level of the study: Reverse transcription used primers in the TCR alpha and beta constant regions.

The cDNA 3' end received a ligated oligonucleotide with a UMI. An equimolar mix of RC1.1 and RC1.2 primed the beta chain across TRBC1 and TRBC2. TCRdb reanalysed the UMI-ligation and nested PCR reads using MiXCR and keeps one entry per CDR3 protein. This table has tens of thousands of distinct CDR3 sequences, about 12% appearing once. Sequenced material: PBMCs spiked with cells of the T cell clone KT2. These receptors came from a human donor.

This clonotype came up many times. This sequence joins TRBV12-3 or TRBV12-4 and TRBJ1-2; D unclear. This CDR3 has 14 amino acids. Trimming took 6 bases from V and 5 from J, leaving 16 bases between them. The CDR3 here is CASSPISSYYGYTF. CDR3 DNA sequence: TGTGCCAGCAGCCCTATATCGTCTTATTATGGCTACACCTTC.

This clonotype was counted a few times. The V call is TRBV20-1, the J call TRBJ1-1, with a tentative D call TRBD1 (6 bases). The germline CDR1 and CDR2 sequences are DFQATT and SNEGSKA (reference sequence). V dropped 2 bases and J dropped 11 bases, with 24 bases sitting between them. CDR3 length: 15 amino acids. CDR3 loop: CSARKATGLEKRAFF. The DNA for the CDR3 is TGCAGTGCTAGAAAGGCGACAGGTTTGGAAAAGAGGGCTTTCTTT.

In its sample, this clonotype was seen many times. V and J are TRBV6-1 and TRBJ2-1; no clear D. Trimming removed 4 bases at V and 2 bases at J, with 0 bases between. Germline V gene lookup returns CDR1 MNHNS and CDR2 SASEGT. The CDR3 has 11 amino acids. DNA of the CDR3: TGTGCCAGCAGTGCCTACAATGAGCAGTTCTTC. Translating it yields CASSAYNEQFF.

This clonotype was counted at least ten times. V is TRBV18 and J is TRBJ1-1, with D possibly TRBD1 on 5 matching bases. Between the trimmed V and J ends, which lost 4 bases and 4 bases, there was a span of 16 bases. This CDR3 spans 15 amino acids. The germline CDR1 and CDR2 sequences are KGHSH and LQKENI. In DNA form, the CDR3 reads TGTGCCAGCTCACAGCCCGACTGGGGACGCACTGAAGCTTTCTTT. It specifies CASSQPDWGRTEAFF. Drawing the rest from reference TRBV18 and TRBJ1-1, the complete variable domain is NAGVMQNPRHLVRRRGQEARLRCSPMKGHSHVYWYRQLPEEGLKFMVYLQKENIIDESGMPKERFSAEFPKEGPSILRIQQVVRGDSAAYFCASSQPDWGRTEAFFGQGTRLTVV.

This clonotype has only a few counts. The chain couples TRBV7-9 to TRBJ2-1; 13 nucleotides line up with TRBD2. CDR3 size: 14 residues. With V trimmed by 5 bases and J by 12 bases, 7 bases remained unmatched. CDR1 and CDR2 from the germline V gene are SEHNR and FQNEAQ (reference sequence). The CDR3 DNA follows: TGTGCCAGCAGCCCCCAGAGGACTAGCGGGAGGCAGTTCTTC. This sequence encodes CASSPQRTSGRQFF.

This clonotype appeared a few times. V gene TRBV10-3 combines with J gene TRBJ1-1, with TRBD1 identical over 8 bases. Germline values: CDR1 ENHRY, CDR2 SYGVKD. CDR3 size: 15 residues. J lost 4 bases, V lost 0 bases, and 4 bases had no gene match. The CDR3 sequence: CAISESVGQGTEAFF. Here the CDR3 DNA reads TGTGCCATCAGTGAGTCAGTTGGACAGGGCACTGAAGCTTTCTTT.

This clonotype has only a few counts. The V call is TRBV15, the J call TRBJ2-7; TRBD1 aligns across 11 bases. The CDR3 is 14 amino acids. Trimming at V came to 3 bases and at J to 2 bases, leaving 0 bases not matched to a gene. CDR1 and CDR2 (germline): LNHNV, YYDKDF (reference sequence). The CDR3 loop is CATSRGQGAYEQYF. DNA for the CDR3: TGTGCCACCAGCAGGGGACAGGGGGCCTACGAGCAGTACTTC.

This clonotype was counted between two and nine times. This chain connects TRBV6-6 to TRBJ2-7; 7 bases fit TRBD2. The CDR3 consists of 16 residues. V lost 5 bases, J lost 2 bases, and 12 bases stayed unmatched. Germline V gene sequence: CDR1 MNHNY, CDR2 SVGAGI (reference sequence). The CDR3 DNA sequence: TGTGCCAGCAGTCCAAGTACGAAGCGGGGAGCCTACGAGCAGTACTTC. Protein sequence: CASSPSTKRGAYEQYF.

The chain recombines TRBV11-2 with TRBJ2-3, with TRBD2 matching over 8 bases. Germline trimming cut 4 bases from V and 2 bases from J; bases unmatched to any gene: 5. There are 15 residues in the CDR3. Germline CDR1 and CDR2: SGHAT and FQNNGV. The CDR3 region is CASSYLAGATDTQYF. Here the CDR3 DNA reads TGTGCCAGCAGCTATCTAGCGGGCGCCACAGATACGCAGTATTTT.

The CDR3 region is CASSPPVDLSGENTEAFF. The CDR3 bases are TGTGCCAGCTCACCACCGGTGGACTTATCCGGGGAGAACACTGAAGCTTTCTTT. The V gene is TRBV18, the J gene TRBJ1-1; D is uncertain. Germline-derived CDR1 and CDR2 are KGHSH and LQKENI. Trimming removed 0 bases at V and 1 base at J, with 18 bases between. CDR3 length: 18 amino acids.

The chain is built from TRBV6-8 and TRBJ1-1; no clear D gene. Trimming took off 6 bases at V and 2 bases at J, with 10 bases between the two ends. The CDR3 is made up of 13 amino acids. Looked up from germline, CDR1 is MNHGY and CDR2 is SAAAGT. CDR3 DNA: TGTGCCAGCAGGGCGACCCTCAACACTGAAGCTTTCTTT. This gives the protein CASRATLNTEAFF.

This clonotype has more than one count but fewer than ten. The chain carries TRBV19 and TRBJ1-1; tentatively, D is TRBD1 (5 bases). The CDR3 runs to 14 residues. Trimming left V 11 bases short and J 6 bases short, with 22 bases between. Germline CDR1 reads LNHDA; CDR2 reads SQIVND (reference sequence). The CDR3, as DNA: TGTGCCGCCAGACGAGGCCCCGGGACCGCTGAAGCTTTCTTT. Encoded protein: CAARRGPGTAEAFF.

This clonotype has ten or more counts. The chain joins TRBV11-1 to TRBJ2-7, with D possibly being TRBD1 (6 bases). The CDR3 runs to 13 residues. Germline V lookup: CDR1 SGHAT, CDR2 FQDESV (reference sequence). The V and J ends lost 2 bases and 3 bases respectively, with 8 bases between them. Written as DNA, the CDR3 is TGTGCCAGCAGCTTAACAGGGTACTACGAGCAGTACTTC. As protein: CASSLTGYYEQYF. The variable domain in full, with the rest retrieved from reference TRBV11-1 and TRBJ2-7, is EAEVAQSPRYKITEKSQAVAFWCDPISGHATLYWYRQILGQGPELLVQFQDESVVDDSQLPKDRFSAERLKGVDSTLKIQPAELGDSAMYLCASSLTGYYEQYFGPGTRLTVT.

The chain carries TRBV21-1 and TRBJ2-1; the table's D call, TRBD2, was not checked against the DNA. TRBV21-1 counts as a pseudogene. CDR3 length: 20 residues. CDR3 nucleotides: TGTGCCAGCACCACCAAAGGGGGGGGGAGGGCCCAATTGACCTACAATGAGCAGTTCTTC. It yields the protein CASTTKGGGRAQLTYNEQFF.

The chain links TRBV5-1 to TRBJ1-4; D is perhaps TRBD1 (6 bases). Germline V gene data show CDR1 as SGHRS and CDR2 as YFSETQ. The CDR3 totals 15 residues. V was clipped by 7 bases and J by 5 bases, with 18 bases between them. The CDR3 loop reads CASALTGTQNEKLFF. The DNA for the CDR3 is TGCGCCAGCGCATTAACCGGGACACAAAATGAAAAACTGTTTTTT.

This clonotype was found a few times. V usage is TRBV7-9 and J usage is TRBJ2-7; TRBD1 matches at 7 bases. The CDR3 is 16 amino acids. The V segment lost 5 bases and the J segment 7 bases; nucleotides outside the gene matches: 17. The germline V gene has CDR1 SEHNR and CDR2 FQNEAQ (reference sequence). The chain's CDR3 is CASSAREGPARGEQYF. The DNA for the CDR3 is TGTGCCAGCAGCGCTAGAGAGGGCCCGGCCAGGGGGGAGCAGTACTTC. The full variable domain, in which reference TRBV7-9 and TRBJ2-7 provide the parts outside the CDR3, is DTGVSQNPRHKITKRGQNVTFRCDPISEHNRLYWYRQTLGQGPEFLTYFQNEAQLEKSRLLSDRFSAERPKGSFSTLEIQRTEQGDSAMYLCASSAREGPARGEQYFGPGTRLTVT.

This chain uses TRBV12-5 with TRBJ2-1; TRBD2 matches at 10 bases. This CDR3 contains 17 residues. J was trimmed by 3 bases and V by 2 bases; bases with no gene match: 7. Germline loops: CDR1 LGHNT, CDR2 FRNRAP. Here the CDR3 DNA reads TGTGCTAGTGGTTTGAGGCTAGCGGGAGTCGGCTACAATGAGCAGTTCTTC. As protein: CASGLRLAGVGYNEQFF.

This clonotype has just a few counts. This chain uses TRBV12-3 or TRBV12-4 with TRBJ2-2; 9 nucleotides match TRBD2. The CDR3 consists of 13 residues. Written as DNA, the CDR3 is TGTGCGGCGGGGGGGCTGAACACCGGGGAGCTGTTTTTT. As protein: CAAGGLNTGELFF.

The genes are TRBV5-1 and TRBJ1-1; 8 bases align to TRBD1. The CDR3 is 13 residues long. Germline trimming cut 8 bases from V and 4 bases from J; bases unmatched to any gene: 7. Per germline, CDR1 SGHRS and CDR2 YFSETQ. Here the CDR3 reads CASTNTGGTEAFF. In DNA, the CDR3 is TGCGCCAGTACCAATACAGGGGGCACTGAAGCTTTCTTT.

This clonotype was counted a few times. The chain employs TRBV4-2 and TRBJ2-5; D unclear. Germline loops: CDR1 LGHNA, CDR2 YNFKEQ. V was trimmed by 0 bases and J by 2 bases, leaving 10 bases between them. The CDR3 loop spans 15 amino acids. In DNA form, the CDR3 reads TGTGCCAGCAGCCAAGATGCGATGATTCAAGAGACCCAGTACTTC. It codes for CASSQDAMIQETQYF.

This clonotype came up a few times. V is TRBV3-1 and J is TRBJ2-1; TRBD2 matches at 13 bases. V gave up 6 bases and J gave up 7 bases; unmatched junction bases: 9. CDR1 LGHDT and CDR2 YNNKEL come from the germline V gene (reference sequence). The CDR3 has 16 amino acids. The CDR3 DNA reads as TGTGCCAGCAGTCGGACTAGCGGGAGCCTATTAAATGAGCAGTTCTTC. This sequence encodes CASSRTSGSLLNEQFF.